This TCR beta chain emerged from a study of spatial heterogeneity in lung cancer. As for time point: sample taken at primary tumor resection. TCRdb called the 5' RACE reads again in MiXCR, with one record for every CDR3 protein. This sample has about 36,000 distinct CDR3 sequences, with less than 8.5% found just once. Looked up from germline, CDR1 is GTSNPN and CDR2 is SVGIG (reference sequence). Trimming left V 0 bases short and J 0 bases short, with 6 bases between. This CDR3 has 14 residues. Sequenced here: PBMCs, sampled at surgery. The receptor was derived from a female donor with early-stage non-small cell lung cancer. The chain uses TRBV30 and TRBJ1-3; the D gene is possibly TRBD1 (6 bases). CDR3 bases: TGTGCCTGGAGTGTACAGGGCTCTGGAAACACCATATATTTT. Residues: CAWSVQGSGNTIYF.